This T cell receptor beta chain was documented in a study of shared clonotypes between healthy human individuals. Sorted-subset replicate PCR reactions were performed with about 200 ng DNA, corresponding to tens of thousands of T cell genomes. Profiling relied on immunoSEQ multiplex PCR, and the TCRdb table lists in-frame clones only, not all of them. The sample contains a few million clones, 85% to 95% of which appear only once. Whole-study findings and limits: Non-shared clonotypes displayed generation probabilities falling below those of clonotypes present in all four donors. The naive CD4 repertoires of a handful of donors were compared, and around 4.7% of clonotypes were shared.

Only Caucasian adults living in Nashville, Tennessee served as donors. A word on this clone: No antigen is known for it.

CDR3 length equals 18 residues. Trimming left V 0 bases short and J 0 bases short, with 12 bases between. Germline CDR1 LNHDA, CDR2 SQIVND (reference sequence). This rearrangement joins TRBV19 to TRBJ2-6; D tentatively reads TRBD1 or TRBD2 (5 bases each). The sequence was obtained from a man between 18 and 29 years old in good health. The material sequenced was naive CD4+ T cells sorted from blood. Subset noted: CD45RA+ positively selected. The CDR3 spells CASSIEAGTLSGANVLTF. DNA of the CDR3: TGTGCCAGTAGTATAGAAGCTGGGACCCTCTCTGGGGCCAACGTCCTGACTTTC.